Given below is one TCR beta chain in context. Antigen specificity is unknown. TCRdb fed the 5' RACE reads into MiXCR, producing one record per CDR3 protein. The sample includes about 1.7 million distinct CDR3 sequences, about 31% of them seen just once. Germline trimming cut 3 bases from V and 3 bases from J; bases unmatched to any gene: 7. The CDR3 length is 15 residues. Germline values: CDR1 MDHEN, CDR2 SYDVKM. These data belong to a study of identical twins. Study-wide findings and caveats: Reduced insertions were recorded for abundant cord blood beta clonotypes, with no such pattern in memory repertoires. Models predicted too little out-of-frame TCR alpha sharing in monozygotic twins.

Input material: cord blood. This sequence originates from a newborn girl in good health. V and J are TRBV28 and TRBJ2-5; 7 bases fit TRBD1. CDR3 protein: CASSLPYRGEETQYF. In nucleotides, the CDR3 is TGTGCCAGCAGTTTGCCCTACAGGGGAGAAGAGACCCAGTACTTC.